This TCR beta chain came from a study of cytomegalovirus exposure and HLA in healthy donors. Notes on this clone: No antigen is known for it.

General study results and limits: A later analysis by the authors found several of the most significant clusters apparently linked to common viral pathogens. Within a later analysis, the majority of CMV-associated TCR beta chains appeared HLA-restricted.

Germline V gene lookup returns CDR1 SGHAT and CDR2 FQNNGV. The CDR3 covers 13 residues. Trimming pared 1 base from V and 8 bases from J, leaving 11 bases between. The PCR had 60 Vbeta and 13 Jbeta primers. Produced via immunoSEQ multiplex PCR; TCRdb's table is partial and in-frame only. The sample records about 130,000 clones, 83% being singletons. Source material: PBMCs. This receptor was taken from a girl aged 2 to 9 in good health and CMV-seronegative. The chain carries TRBV11-2 and TRBJ1-1, with TRBD1 as a possible D gene (5 bases). CDR3 protein: CASSLVGDLEAFF. In DNA, the CDR3 is TGTGCCAGCAGCTTAGTCGGGGACTTGGAAGCTTTCTTT.